The source of this TCR beta chain is a study of cytomegalovirus exposure and HLA in healthy donors. The CDR3 spans 16 residues. J lost 6 bases, V lost 3 bases, and 6 bases had no gene match. The V gene's germline CDR1 is MNHEY and CDR2 SVGAGI. General study points: By HLA locus, TCR association rates varied in a later analysis, with DRB1 showing the most and HLA-C the fewest.

Everyone who donated was a healthy bone marrow donor. PCR used 60 Vbeta primers and 13 Jbeta primers. Assay used: immunoSEQ multiplex PCR; TCRdb lists only in-frame clones, some missing. The sample lists roughly 77,000 clones, over 60% occurring once. With respect to this clone: The antigen remains unidentified.

Sequencing input: PBMCs. The source of this sequence is a man aged 35 to 55 in good health and CMV-seronegative. The J gene is TRBJ2-2, the V gene TRBV6-5; 11 bases align to TRBD2. CDR3 DNA: TGTGCCAGCAGTTATTTAACTAGCGGGAGACCCGGGGAGCTGTTTTTT. Its translation is CASSYLTSGRPGELFF.